This passage covers 10 T cell receptor beta chains from one sample sequenced in a study of CD8 T cells in ankylosing spondylitis. TCRdb processed the 5' RACE reads anew with MiXCR; each CDR3 protein has one entry. The repertoire holds more than 650,000 distinct CDR3 sequences, with over 9.5% as singletons. Study outcomes and limitations: A motif of eight highly homologous TCR beta variants was seen as apparently characteristic of ankylosing spondylitis blood.

Their antigens remain unidentified. Sequences were obtained from blood, either unsorted or a sorted T cell fraction (not recorded which). These receptors were obtained from a male donor with ankylosing spondylitis.

This clonotype was seen repeatedly, ten times or more. The chain combines TRBV7-9 with TRBJ1-4, with 9 positions matching TRBD1. Trimming removed 7 bases from V and 8 bases from J; junction bases left unmatched: 11. The CDR3 is made up of 15 amino acids. The germline V gene has CDR1 SEHNR and CDR2 FQNEAQ (reference sequence). The CDR3 sequence: CASTTPGQGREKLFF. DNA for the CDR3: TGTGCCAGCACGACTCCGGGACAGGGTCGCGAAAAACTGTTTTTT.

The sample holds a few counts of this clonotype. The chain is built from TRBV25-1 and TRBJ2-1; 12 bases match TRBD2. CDR1 and CDR2 (germline): MGHDK, SYGVNS. Unmatched junction bases numbered 8, after V lost 7 bases and J lost 7 bases. The CDR3 has 15 residues. The CDR3 DNA sequence: TGTGCCAGCACCCGCCCTAGCGGGAGGGCAAATGAGCAGTTCTTC. Encoded protein: CASTRPSGRANEQFF.

This clonotype was counted ten times or more. J is TRBJ2-7 and V is TRBV5-1; 7 nucleotides agree with TRBD1. CDR3 size: 14 residues. The V and J ends lost 0 bases and 3 bases, in that order; junction bases with no gene match: 3. The germline V gene encodes CDR1 SGHRS and CDR2 YFSETQ. The CDR3 loop is CASSLDRGIYEQYF. CDR3 sequence (DNA): TGCGCCAGCAGCTTGGACAGGGGAATCTACGAGCAGTACTTC.

This rearrangement joins TRBV4-2 to TRBJ2-1, with unresolved D. This CDR3 has 14 amino acids. Per the germline V gene, CDR1 is LGHNA and CDR2 is YNFKEQ. V was cut by 1 base and J by 4 bases, with 8 bases left in between. CDR3 coding DNA: TGTGCCAGCAGCCAAGGGCAGCAATACAATGAGCAGTTCTTC. As protein: CASSQGQQYNEQFF.

This chain joins TRBV6-5 and TRBJ1-4; TRBD1 matches 7 bases. The V gene's germline CDR1 is MNHEY and CDR2 SVGAGI. The CDR3 totals 17 residues. Germline trimming cut 4 bases from V and 7 bases from J; bases unmatched to any gene: 15. CDR3 sequence (DNA): TGTGCCAGCAGTTCGGAAGACAGGGTAGTTGATGGTGAAAAACTGTTTTTT. Its protein product is CASSSEDRVVDGEKLFF.

This clonotype showed up many times. V usage is TRBV7-2 and J usage is TRBJ2-2; D possibly corresponds to TRBD2 (5 bases). Germline V gene lookup returns CDR1 SGHTA and CDR2 FQGNSA. This CDR3 is 13 amino acids long. The V end lost 5 bases, the J end lost 8 bases, and 12 bases lay between the germline ends. The CDR3, as DNA: TGTGCCAGCAGCCGTCAACGGACTGGGGAGCTGTTTTTT. This gives the protein CASSRQRTGELFF.

This clonotype came up a few times. A read error may account for a junction end that differs from germline. The gene calls are TRBV19 and TRBJ2-7; 9 positions agree with TRBD2. Germline CDR1 is LNHDA and CDR2 is SQIVND (reference sequence). The CDR3 extends over 14 amino acids. The chain's CDR3 is CASSSGSSMNEQYF. Written as DNA, the CDR3 is TGTGCCAGCAGTAGCGGGAGCTCTATGAACGAGCAGTACTTC.

V usage is TRBV3-1 and J usage is TRBJ1-1; D may be TRBD1 (5 bases). Germline V gene data show CDR1 as LGHDT and CDR2 as YNNKEL (reference sequence). This CDR3 contains 15 residues. V was cut by 0 bases and J by 1 base, with 9 bases left in between. The DNA for the CDR3 is TGTGCCAGCAGCCAAGATCAGGGTTGGAACACTGAAGCTTTCTTT. As protein: CASSQDQGWNTEAFF.

The chain combines TRBV29-1 with TRBJ2-3; 11 bases fit TRBD2. V was pared by 4 bases and J by 5 bases, with 2 bases of the junction left unmatched. This CDR3 region has 13 residues. The germline CDR1 and CDR2 sequences are SQVTM and ANQGSEA. Here the CDR3 DNA reads TGCAGCGTTGGTGGACTAGCGGGAGATACGCAGTATTTT. It specifies CSVGGLAGDTQYF.

The gene calls are TRBV20-1 and TRBJ1-5; tentatively, D is TRBD1 (6 bases). Deletions cut 7 bases from V and 7 bases from J, with 17 bases between. This CDR3 contains 13 residues. Per the germline V gene, CDR1 is DFQATT and CDR2 is SNEGSKA (reference sequence). The CDR3 loop is CSGTGQSGQPQHF. As DNA, the CDR3 is TGCAGTGGAACAGGGCAGTCGGGACAGCCCCAGCATTTT.